Following are 27 T cell receptor beta chains from one sample sequenced in a study of T cell responses to AZD1222 COVID-19 vaccine. Sequencing was performed with immunoSEQ multiplex PCR; in TCRdb, only in-frame clones are kept and a portion is missing. The sample includes about 110,000 clones, around 92% of them seen just once. Sequencing was performed on peripheral blood, taken 28 days after the second AZD1222 dose. All receptors derive from an adult who received the AZD1222 COVID-19 vaccine.

V usage is TRBV6-1 and J usage is TRBJ2-1, with a possible D match to TRBD2 (5 bases). V was trimmed by 1 base and J by 9 bases, leaving 10 bases between them. The CDR3 is 13 residues long. CDR1 is MNHNS and CDR2 is SASEGT in the germline V gene. Here the CDR3 DNA reads TGTGCCAGCAGTGAAGTGGTGGGGAGTGAGCAGTTCTTC. It yields the protein CASSEVVGSEQFF.

This clone was seen a few times. The V gene is TRBV7-3, the J gene TRBJ1-1; D not certain. Germline CDR1 is SGHTA and CDR2 is FQGTGA. V shed 0 bases and J shed 4 bases, with 9 bases lying between them. The CDR3 runs to 14 residues. The chain's CDR3 is CASSLTPTVTEAFF. The CDR3 DNA follows: TGTGCCAGCAGCTTAACCCCTACTGTCACTGAAGCTTTCTTT.

This chain uses TRBV3-1 (or the pseudogene TRBV3-2) with TRBJ1-1; TRBD1 matches at 7 bases. The CDR3 runs to 14 residues. Germline loops: CDR1 LGHDT, CDR2 YNNKEL (reference sequence). V shed 1 base and J 5 bases; nucleotides not matched to a gene: 4. The CDR3 loop reads CASSQGQGGTEAFF. The CDR3 nucleotides read TGTGCCAGCAGCCAAGGACAGGGAGGAACTGAAGCTTTCTTT.

This chain connects TRBV7-3 to TRBJ2-2; TRBD2 agrees at 14 bases. With V trimmed by 5 bases and J by 5 bases, 13 bases remained unmatched. The CDR3 consists of 19 residues. Germline V gives CDR1 SGHTA, CDR2 FQGTGA. The CDR3 sequence: CASSPFPGTSGGRTGELFF. The CDR3 nucleotides read TGTGCCAGCAGCCCCTTTCCCGGGACTAGCGGGGGTAGGACCGGGGAGCTGTTTTTT.

The V gene is TRBV3-1 (or the pseudogene TRBV3-2), the J gene TRBJ2-1; the match to TRBD2 covers 7 bases. The germline gives CDR1 LGHDT, CDR2 YNNKEL (reference sequence). There are 15 residues in the CDR3. Trimming removed 4 bases from V and 7 bases from J; junction bases left unmatched: 10. CDR3 bases: TGTGCCAGCAGCCGTCGGGAATCCGGGGGGAATGAGCAGTTCTTC. This gives the protein CASSRRESGGNEQFF.

V is TRBV14 and J is TRBJ1-2; D remains ambiguous. The CDR3 totals 13 residues. In germline, CDR1 is SGHDN, CDR2 FVKESK. V was trimmed by 1 base and J by 2 bases, leaving 5 bases between them. This chain's CDR3 is CASSQGRNYGYTF. In DNA form, the CDR3 reads TGTGCCAGCAGCCAAGGGCGGAACTATGGCTACACCTTC.

The chain carries TRBV30 and TRBJ2-7, with a weak D call TRBD2 (6 bases). The CDR3 covers 14 residues. V was shortened by 1 base and J by 2 bases, with 12 bases between the two germline ends. Germline loops: CDR1 GTSNPN, CDR2 SVGIG (reference sequence). The CDR3 DNA reads TGTGCCTGGAGTGAAGGCGGGACCACCTACGAGCAGTACTTC. It encodes CAWSEGGTTYEQYF.

This chain connects TRBV5-1 to TRBJ1-1; weak D call: TRBD1 (5 bases). Deletions cut 3 bases from V and 2 bases from J, with 11 bases between. Germline V lookup: CDR1 SGHRS, CDR2 YFSETQ. The CDR3 covers 14 residues. The DNA of the CDR3 is TGCGCCAGCAGCTCGGGGACTATTAACACTGAAGCTTTCTTT. This translates into CASSSGTINTEAFF.

This clone was observed a single time. The rearrangement uses TRBV5-4 and TRBJ2-3; the match to TRBD1 covers 8 bases. Germline V CDR1 and CDR2: SGHNT, YYREEE (reference sequence). This CDR3 has 15 residues. After removal of 4 bases from V and 0 bases from J, the junction contained 4 bases not matched to a gene. The CDR3 here is CASSIRTGSTDTQYF. The CDR3 nucleotides are TGTGCCAGCAGCATCAGGACAGGGAGCACAGATACGCAGTATTTT.

This chain connects TRBV24-1 to TRBJ2-1; TRBD2 matches 9 bases. CDR3 size: 16 residues. Germline V gene data show CDR1 as KGHDR and CDR2 as SFDVKD. V shed 3 bases and J 5 bases; nucleotides not matched to a gene: 7. The CDR3 DNA is TGTGCCACCAGTGATATGGGACTAGCAGGAGACAATGAGCAGTTCTTC. It translates to CATSDMGLAGDNEQFF.

The rearrangement joins TRBV6-4 to TRBJ2-2; D is possibly TRBD1 or TRBD2 (5 bases each). V was pared by 7 bases and J by 6 bases, with 15 bases between. This CDR3 is 14 amino acids long. Germline loops: CDR1 MRHNA, CDR2 SNTAGT. CDR3 nucleotide sequence: TGTGCCAGCAAGGGCAGCATGGGGGCCGGGGAGCTGTTTTTT. Protein: CASKGSMGAGELFF.

The chain employs TRBV29-1 and TRBJ2-7, with 7 bases fitting TRBD1. The CDR3 has 17 residues. J lost 0 bases, V lost 2 bases, and 13 bases had no gene match. Germline V lookup: CDR1 SQVTM, CDR2 ANQGSEA. The CDR3 loop reads CSVERTCGQASSYEQYF. CDR3 coding DNA: TGCAGCGTTGAACGGACATGCGGACAGGCCAGCTCCTACGAGCAGTACTTC.

CDR3 protein: CASRPTGFGGAFF. The CDR3 nucleotides are TGTGCCAGCAGACCGACAGGGTTCGGAGGAGCTTTCTTT. The chain couples TRBV12-3 or TRBV12-4 to TRBJ1-1, with 7 bases aligning to TRBD1. The V gene end was trimmed by 6 bases and the J gene end by 10 bases; junction bases not matched to a gene: 11. The CDR3 loop spans 13 amino acids.

The sample holds a few counts of this clone. This chain joins TRBV27 and TRBJ1-5; D possibly corresponds to TRBD1 (6 bases). Between the trimmed V and J ends, which lost 4 bases and 7 bases, there was a span of 11 bases. CDR1 MNHEY and CDR2 SMNVEV come from the germline V gene (reference sequence). The CDR3 sequence is 13 residues long. CDR3 nucleotide sequence: TGTGCCAGCAGTTCAGGGGCACGGCAGCCCCAGCATTTT. Residues: CASSSGARQPQHF.

The chain carries TRBV28 and TRBJ1-4; TRBD1 is a possible D gene (5 bases). V lost 4 bases and J 15 bases, leaving 18 bases between the germline ends. The germline V gene has CDR1 MDHEN and CDR2 SYDVKM. This CDR3 has 13 amino acids. The CDR3 nucleotides read TGTGCCAGCAGTTCCTCCCGCAGCCGGGGCGTGTTTTTT. Translating it yields CASSSSRSRGVFF.

The rearrangement uses TRBV19 and TRBJ2-1, with TRBD1 matching over 9 bases. Germline lookup yields CDR1 LNHDA and CDR2 SQIVND (reference sequence). V lost 1 base, J lost 7 bases, and 11 bases stayed unmatched. The length of the CDR3 is 17 residues. CDR3 DNA sequence: TGTGCCAGTAGTATAGGGGACAGGGTGGCCGGTTCGAATGAGCAGTTCTTC. It yields the protein CASSIGDRVAGSNEQFF. Variable domain in full (rest from reference TRBV19 and TRBJ2-1): DGGITQSPKYLFRKEGQNVTLSCEQNLNHDAMYWYRQDPGQGLRLIYYSQIVNDFQKGDIAEGYSVSREKKESFPLTVTSAQKNPTAFYLCASSIGDRVAGSNEQFFGPGTRLTVL.

The V gene is TRBV18, the J gene TRBJ2-7, with a tentative D call TRBD2 (5 bases). CDR1 is KGHSH, CDR2 LQKENI, per germline. This CDR3 region has 14 residues. V lost 0 bases and J 4 bases, leaving 10 bases between the germline ends. This CDR3 is CASSPPGVPYEQYF. The DNA of the CDR3 is TGTGCCAGCTCACCACCGGGAGTCCCATACGAGCAGTACTTC.

The CDR3 DNA is TGCGCCACGAGAGGAGGCAGCTTGAACACTGAAGCTTTCTTT. This translates into CATRGGSLNTEAFF. The rearrangement joins TRBV10-2 to TRBJ1-1; no clear D gene. There are 14 residues in the CDR3. Germline CDR1 and CDR2: WSHSY and SAAADI. V was trimmed by 10 bases and J by 0 bases, leaving 15 bases between them.

V and J are TRBV15 and TRBJ2-2; TRBD2 agrees at 7 bases. The CDR3 spans 16 residues. Germline loops: CDR1 LNHNV, CDR2 YYDKDF (reference sequence). The ends lost 6 bases at V and 0 bases at J; junction bases unmatched: 7. The CDR3 DNA follows: TGTGCCACCAGAGCAAAGGGAGGGACGAACACCGGGGAGCTGTTTTTT. This sequence encodes CATRAKGGTNTGELFF. Supplemented by reference TRBV15 and TRBJ2-2, the full variable domain reads DAMVIQNPRYQVTQFGKPVTLSCSQTLNHNVMYWYQQKSSQAPKLLFHYYDKDFNNEADTPDNFQSRRPNTSFCFLDIRSPGLGDTAMYLCATRAKGGTNTGELFFGEGSRLTVL.

The V gene is TRBV6-5, the J gene TRBJ1-2; D is unclear. The CDR3 is made up of 12 amino acids. Germline CDR1 is MNHEY and CDR2 is SVGAGI. Trimming pared 4 bases from V and 10 bases from J, leaving 13 bases between. The CDR3 loop reads CASSSPPGDYTF. The DNA for the CDR3 is TGTGCCAGCAGTTCACCCCCGGGTGACTACACCTTC.

V is TRBV18 and J is TRBJ2-1; D is unresolved. There are 13 residues in the CDR3. The V gene lost 2 bases and the J gene lost 10 bases, with 12 bases spanning the gap. The germline V gene has CDR1 KGHSH and CDR2 LQKENI. For the CDR3, the DNA is TGTGCCAGCTCACCATTAGGGTCATGGGAGCAGTTCTTC. Residues: CASSPLGSWEQFF.

The chain links TRBV14 to TRBJ2-7; D not resolved. V lost 2 bases to trimming and J lost 3 bases, with 2 bases between them. The CDR3 consists of 11 residues. The V gene's germline CDR1 is SGHDN and CDR2 FVKESK. CDR3: CASSQFYEQYF. The CDR3 coding sequence is TGTGCCAGCAGCCAATTCTACGAGCAGTACTTC.

The V and J genes are TRBV25-1 and TRBJ2-1; 12 positions match TRBD2. This CDR3 is 15 amino acids long. The ends lost 7 bases at V and 6 bases at J; junction bases unmatched: 7. Germline CDR1 and CDR2: MGHDK and SYGVNS. The CDR3 here is CASTPGTSGSNEQFF. The DNA for the CDR3 is TGTGCCAGCACTCCCGGGACTAGCGGGTCCAATGAGCAGTTCTTC.

The chain recombines TRBV4-1 with TRBJ1-2; D is perhaps TRBD1 (6 bases). The CDR3 has 14 amino acids. CDR1 and CDR2 (germline): MGHRA, YSYEKL. Trimming cost V 1 base and J 4 bases, with 10 bases left between them. The CDR3 DNA reads as TGCGCCAGCAGCCAAGGAGGGGGTGGCTATGGCTACACCTTC. This gives the protein CASSQGGGGYGYTF.

V gene TRBV4-2 combines with J gene TRBJ2-3; D may be TRBD1 (5 bases). From germline, CDR1 is LGHNA and CDR2 YNFKEQ. The CDR3 contains 15 residues. V was clipped by 0 bases and J by 6 bases, with 13 bases between them. Here the CDR3 reads CASSQDGGAGDTQYF. CDR3 bases: TGTGCCAGCAGCCAAGATGGTGGGGCCGGTGATACGCAGTATTTT.

The V call is TRBV5-1, the J call TRBJ1-5; no definite D call. CDR3 length: 15 residues. The V and J ends lost 0 bases and 0 bases respectively, with 7 bases between them. Germline CDR1 SGHRS, CDR2 YFSETQ. The CDR3 DNA follows: TGCGCCAGCAGCTTGGATCCATATAGCAATCAGCCCCAGCATTTT. Its protein product is CASSLDPYSNQPQHF.

This clone is a singleton in its sample. This chain joins TRBV5-4 and TRBJ1-2; D is perhaps TRBD1 (5 bases). V lost 3 bases and J lost 6, with 12 bases in between. The CDR3 extends over 13 amino acids. From germline, CDR1 is SGHNT and CDR2 YYREEE (reference sequence). The CDR3 DNA reads TGTGCCAGCAGCTGGGGACTAGATAATGGCTACACCTTC. Translated: CASSWGLDNGYTF. The whole variable domain, filled in from reference TRBV5-4 and TRBJ1-2, reads ETGVTQSPTHLIKTRGQQVTLRCSSQSGHNTVSWYQQALGQGPQFIFQYYREEENGRGNFPPRFSGLQFPNYSSELNVNALELDDSALYLCASSWGLDNGYTFGSGTRLTVV.